This note documents a single TCR beta chain sequence. Its antigen is unidentified. This record belongs to a study of blood T cells in healthy people across ages. The donors, all healthy, were Caucasians living in Russia, aged roughly 6 to 90. Per-sample PBMC isolation yielded at least 6.5 million cells. J was trimmed by 4 bases and V by 3 bases; bases with no gene match: 11. CDR1 and CDR2 (germline): DFQATT, SNEGSKA (reference sequence). The CDR3 is 16 amino acids. The use of a sample-barcoded 5' primer and a J-beta primer mix characterized a second PCR of roughly 6 to 12 cycles. TCRdb recomputed calls from the 5' RACE reads with MiXCR, one row per CDR3 protein. The sample records about 670,000 distinct CDR3 sequences, approximately 40% being singletons. Whole-study results and caveats: Per million T cells, TCR beta diversity dropped roughly linearly as age increased. Estimated diversity, derived from one million T cells, was regarded as an underestimate.

The origin of this receptor is a man older than 75 in good health. The V gene is TRBV20-1, the J gene TRBJ2-1; the match to TRBD2 covers 8 bases. Sequencing was performed on blood. CDR3 sequence reads: CSARRASGSVYNEQFF. The CDR3 bases are TGCAGTGCTAGGAGGGCAAGCGGGAGCGTTTACAATGAGCAGTTCTTC.